This TCR beta chain was obtained from a study of cytomegalovirus exposure and HLA in healthy donors. The PCR contained 60 Vbeta and 13 Jbeta primers. The method was immunoSEQ multiplex PCR; TCRdb's version includes in-frame clones alone and lacks a portion of them. The profile covers approximately 150,000 clones, with more than 75% appearing a single time and 13% to 15% taken by the ten largest. Germline V lookup: CDR1 MGHRA, CDR2 YSYEKL. The CDR3 extends over 16 amino acids. J was trimmed by 0 bases and V by 4 bases; bases with no gene match: 5. This clone occurred a few times. The receptor comes from a woman in her thirties or forties in good health and CMV-seronegative. Sequencing was carried out using PBMCs. The rearrangement uses TRBV4-1 and TRBJ2-7, with 11 bases fitting TRBD2. The CDR3 reads CASSPQLAGDSYEQYF. CDR3 nucleotide sequence: TGCGCCAGCAGCCCACAACTAGCGGGGGACTCCTACGAGCAGTACTTC.